This T cell receptor beta chain was found in a study of blood T cell repertoires in COVID-19. Germline assignment: CDR1 SGHRS and CDR2 YFSETQ. This CDR3 region has 13 residues. The V gene lost 4 bases and the J gene lost 4 bases, with 11 bases spanning the gap. TCRdb's copy holds only in-frame clones and misses some; the assay was immunoSEQ multiplex PCR. Of under 200,000 clones listed, more than 80% are singletons. This clonotype originated in a man aged 45 to 65 with acute or convalescent COVID-19. Source material: peripheral blood. The rearrangement uses TRBV5-1 and TRBJ1-1, with D perhaps TRBD1 (6 bases). CDR3 DNA sequence: TGCGCCAGCAGCCCTCTAGGGGGCACTGAAGCTTTCTTT. It codes for CASSPLGGTEAFF. Using reference TRBV5-1 and TRBJ1-1 for the parts outside the CDR3, the full variable domain is KAGVTQTPRYLIKTRGQQVTLSCSPISGHRSVSWYQQTPGQGLQFLFEYFSETQRNKGNFPGRFSGRQFSNSRSEMNVSTLELGDSALYLCASSPLGGTEAFFGQGTRLTVV.